These 26 T cell receptor beta chains were all obtained from the same sample, sequenced in a study of cytomegalovirus exposure and HLA in healthy donors. PCR primers comprised 60 Vbeta and 13 Jbeta primers. TCRdb keeps only in-frame clones here, not all; method: immunoSEQ multiplex PCR. This table holds roughly 190,000 clones, roughly 80% found once. The specimen was PBMCs. The receptors originated from a young woman in good health and CMV-seronegative.

The chain employs TRBV15 and TRBJ2-7, with D perhaps TRBD2 (5 bases). V was trimmed by 3 bases and J by 2 bases, leaving 11 bases between them. This CDR3 is built from 14 residues. Germline CDR1 reads LNHNV; CDR2 reads YYDKDF (reference sequence). DNA of the CDR3: TGTGCCACCAGCAGTCCGCGGGTGCCCTACGAGCAGTACTTC. It encodes CATSSPRVPYEQYF.

The chain couples TRBV6-1 to TRBJ1-5; D may be TRBD1 (5 bases). The CDR3 covers 16 residues. V was cut by 2 bases and J by 7 bases, with 18 bases left in between. Germline V gives CDR1 MNHNS, CDR2 SASEGT. The CDR3 protein is CASSESPGGGRQPQHF. The CDR3 nucleotides are TGTGCCAGCAGTGAATCTCCCGGGGGAGGGAGACAGCCCCAGCATTTT.

This clone has a handful of counts. The chain joins TRBV6-5 to TRBJ1-1; 7 bases align to TRBD1. The CDR3 length is 15 residues. The junction had 13 bases not matched to a gene; V was cut back by 1 base and J by 11 bases. From germline, CDR1 is MNHEY and CDR2 SVGAGI. CDR3 amino acids: CASSYYPGTARGAFF. The CDR3 DNA sequence: TGTGCCAGCAGTTACTACCCCGGGACAGCGAGGGGGGCTTTCTTT.

This chain links TRBV6-5 with TRBJ2-5; TRBD2 matches 7 bases. The V and J ends lost 0 bases and 2 bases, in that order; junction bases with no gene match: 0. The CDR3 runs to 14 residues. In germline, CDR1 is MNHEY, CDR2 SVGAGI. CDR3 sequence: CASSYSGRQETQYF. CDR3 coding DNA: TGTGCCAGCAGTTACTCCGGGAGGCAAGAGACCCAGTACTTC.

V gene TRBV28 combines with J gene TRBJ1-4, with 7 bases fitting TRBD1. The germline V gene has CDR1 MDHEN and CDR2 SYDVKM. V was pared by 4 bases and J by 5 bases, with 7 bases of the junction left unmatched. The CDR3 is 15 residues long. CDR3 amino acids: CASSSGTAYNEKLFF. CDR3 DNA sequence: TGTGCCAGCAGTTCCGGGACAGCCTACAATGAAAAACTGTTTTTT. The full variable domain, with the rest looked up from reference TRBV28 and TRBJ1-4, is DVKVTQSSRYLVKRTGEKVFLECVQDMDHENMFWYRQDPGLGLRLIYFSYDVKMKEKGDIPEGYSVSREKKERFSLILESASTNQTSMYLCASSSGTAYNEKLFFGSGTQLSVL.

V and J are TRBV5-1 and TRBJ2-7; D is possibly TRBD2 (6 bases). The CDR3 is 16 amino acids. Germline loops: CDR1 SGHRS, CDR2 YFSETQ. V lost 0 bases, J lost 1 base, and 14 bases lay in between. CDR3 protein: CASSLDGGPRSYEQYF. In DNA form, the CDR3 reads TGCGCCAGCAGCTTGGACGGGGGTCCCCGATCCTACGAGCAGTACTTC.

The chain carries TRBV2 and TRBJ2-1; D is unresolved. The CDR3 consists of 13 residues. V gave up 2 bases and J gave up 5 bases, with 7 bases separating them. Germline CDR1 SNHLY, CDR2 FYNNEI. Here the CDR3 reads CASSETRNNEQFF. DNA for the CDR3: TGTGCCAGCAGTGAAACAAGAAACAATGAGCAGTTCTTC.

The chain couples TRBV9 to TRBJ2-2; 10 positions match TRBD2. V lost 4 bases to trimming and J lost 5 bases; unmatched junction nucleotides: 8. The CDR3 consists of 16 residues. CDR1 and CDR2 from the germline V gene are SGDLS and YYNGEE. CDR3 residues: CASSTPAGGGTGELFF. Written as DNA, the CDR3 is TGTGCCAGCAGCACACCAGCGGGAGGGGGGACCGGGGAGCTGTTTTTT.

CDR3 amino acids: CASSVEGRDTEAFF. In nucleotides, the CDR3 is TGTGCCAGCAGCGTAGAGGGCAGGGACACTGAAGCTTTCTTT. V and J are TRBV9 and TRBJ1-1; D perhaps matches TRBD1 (5 bases). The V end lost 0 bases, the J end lost 3 bases, and 9 bases lay between the germline ends. CDR1 SGDLS and CDR2 YYNGEE come from the germline V gene. The CDR3 is 14 amino acids. Full variable domain (rest looked up from reference TRBV9 and TRBJ1-1): DSGVTQTPKHLITATGQRVTLRCSPRSGDLSVYWYQQSLDQGLQFLIQYYNGEERAKGNILERFSAQQFPDLHSELNLSSLELGDSALYFCASSVEGRDTEAFFGQGTRLTVV.

The V gene is TRBV27, the J gene TRBJ1-5; D call uncertain. The germline CDR1 and CDR2 sequences are MNHEY and SMNVEV (reference sequence). The V end lost 4 bases, the J end lost 0 bases, and 10 bases lay between the germline ends. The CDR3 covers 15 residues. The CDR3 here is CASSSREGSNQPQHF. The CDR3 DNA reads TGTGCCAGCAGTTCCCGGGAAGGTAGCAATCAGCCCCAGCATTTT.

V usage is TRBV7-3 and J usage is TRBJ2-1, with 8 bases lining up with TRBD1. This CDR3 region has 17 residues. The J segment lost 6 bases and the V segment lost 5 bases, leaving 15 bases of the junction unmatched. Germline V gene lookup returns CDR1 SGHTA and CDR2 FQGTGA. In nucleotides, the CDR3 is TGTGCCAGCAGCCCTAGGGACAGGCCCACTTCGGCCAATGAGCAGTTCTTC. It yields the protein CASSPRDRPTSANEQFF.

The chain carries TRBV11-2 and TRBJ2-7; TRBD1 matches 10 bases. V lost 5 bases to trimming and J lost 5 bases; unmatched junction nucleotides: 9. Germline V gene data show CDR1 as SGHAT and CDR2 as FQNNGV. This CDR3 is built from 15 residues. The CDR3 DNA reads TGTGCCAGCAGCGCGACCGGGACAGGGGTCGACGAGCAGTACTTC. Encoded protein: CASSATGTGVDEQYF.

This clone showed up just a few times. The chain combines TRBV30 with TRBJ2-5; perhaps TRBD1 as D (5 bases). The CDR3 length is 15 residues. Trimming pared 0 bases from V and 2 bases from J, leaving 13 bases between. Germline-derived CDR1 and CDR2 are GTSNPN and SVGIG (reference sequence). The CDR3 DNA sequence: TGTGCCTGGAGTGTACAGGCAGGGAAACAAGAGACCCAGTACTTC. Translating it yields CAWSVQAGKQETQYF.

This rearrangement joins TRBV6-5 to TRBJ1-1; weak D call: TRBD1 (5 bases). The CDR3 contains 13 residues. Per the germline V gene, CDR1 is MNHEY and CDR2 is SVGAGI. V was trimmed by 9 bases and J by 6 bases, leaving 17 bases between them. CDR3: CASQRGLTAEAFF. In DNA form, the CDR3 reads TGTGCCAGTCAGCGGGGCTTAACGGCTGAAGCTTTCTTT.

Regarding this clone: Other nucleotide sequences from this sample produce the same CDR3. The chain has TRBV27 and TRBJ2-7; weak D call: TRBD1 (5 bases). V shed 3 bases and J shed 3 bases, with 12 bases lying between them. There are 14 residues in the CDR3. The germline CDR1 and CDR2 sequences are MNHEY and SMNVEV (reference sequence). The CDR3 DNA reads as TGTGCCAGCAGTTTCAGGCAGGGTGGCTACGAGCAGTACTTC. This encodes CASSFRQGGYEQYF.

This chain links TRBV28 with TRBJ1-1; weak D call: TRBD1 (5 bases). The V gene's germline CDR1 is MDHEN and CDR2 SYDVKM. V was clipped by 3 bases and J by 0 bases, with 8 bases between them. The CDR3 spans 14 residues. The CDR3 DNA reads as TGTGCCAGCAGTTTGCCAGGGATGAACACTGAAGCTTTCTTT. Residues: CASSLPGMNTEAFF.

This chain uses TRBV28 with TRBJ1-5; no clear D gene. CDR1 is MDHEN and CDR2 is SYDVKM in the germline V gene. Deletions cut 6 bases from V and 5 bases from J, with 20 bases between. The CDR3 runs to 16 residues. CDR3 region: CASRTKTLLIHQPQHF. The CDR3 DNA sequence: TGTGCCAGCAGGACGAAGACACTCCTTATCCATCAGCCCCAGCATTTT.

The J gene is TRBJ2-1, the V gene TRBV10-2; weak D call: TRBD1 (5 bases). Germline assignment: CDR1 WSHSY and CDR2 SAAADI. The V end was cut by 4 bases, the J end by 1 base, with 17 bases between. The CDR3 has 17 residues. In DNA, the CDR3 is TGCGCCAGCAGTGCCACCCCAGGGCAGGGATCCTACAATGAGCAGTTCTTC. It yields the protein CASSATPGQGSYNEQFF.

The V gene is TRBV5-1, the J gene TRBJ2-1, with TRBD2 matching over 12 bases. Germline values: CDR1 SGHRS, CDR2 YFSETQ. V was pared by 3 bases and J by 6 bases, with 10 bases of the junction left unmatched. CDR3 length: 17 amino acids. CDR3 residues: CASSSSTLAGGSNEQFF. CDR3 DNA: TGCGCCAGCAGCTCATCGACACTAGCGGGAGGATCCAATGAGCAGTTCTTC.

A single count supports this clone. V gene TRBV10-3 combines with J gene TRBJ2-7, with D tentatively TRBD2 (5 bases). Germline V gene data show CDR1 as ENHRY and CDR2 as SYGVKD. Trimming removed 0 bases from V and 2 bases from J, with 8 bases in between. The CDR3 covers 14 residues. CDR3: CAISESRAPYEQYF. CDR3 in DNA: TGTGCCATCAGTGAGTCGAGGGCCCCCTACGAGCAGTACTTC.

The chain recombines TRBV11-2 with TRBJ2-7; 7 positions match TRBD2. The CDR3 length is 13 residues. The germline gives CDR1 SGHAT, CDR2 FQNNGV. The junction had 7 bases not matched to a gene; V was cut back by 5 bases and J by 6 bases. CDR3 DNA: TGTGCCAGCAGCACCCCTTCTAGCGGCGAGCAGTACTTC. It specifies CASSTPSSGEQYF.

DNA for the CDR3: TGTGCCAGCAGCCATTTTAGCGGTAGCTCCTACAATGAGCAGTTCTTC. Its protein is CASSHFSGSSYNEQFF. This chain uses TRBV7-9 with TRBJ2-1; D might be TRBD2 (6 bases). The CDR3 consists of 16 residues. From germline, CDR1 is SEHNR and CDR2 FQNEAQ (reference sequence). Trimming took 5 bases from V and 0 from J, leaving 14 bases between them.

This clone appeared a single time. The V gene is TRBV19, the J gene TRBJ2-5; 12 bases align to TRBD1. This CDR3 contains 17 residues. V shed 5 bases and J 0 bases; nucleotides not matched to a gene: 7. Germline loops: CDR1 LNHDA, CDR2 SQIVND (reference sequence). In DNA, the CDR3 is TGTGCCAGTAGTGCGGGACAGGGGGCTCGAGACCAAGAGACCCAGTACTTC. This codes for CASSAGQGARDQETQYF.

This sequence joins TRBV7-9 and TRBJ1-5, with D possibly TRBD1 on 5 matching bases. The CDR3 length is 13 residues. Germline CDR1 reads SEHNR; CDR2 reads FQNEAQ (reference sequence). Trimming pared 3 bases from V and 8 bases from J, leaving 11 bases between. CDR3 nucleotides: TGTGCCAGCAGCTTTGGGGGGTCGGAGCCCCAGCATTTT. Translated: CASSFGGSEPQHF.

With respect to this clone: The sample holds other DNA sequences that translate to the same CDR3. The rearrangement joins TRBV5-1 to TRBJ2-3; a possible D gene is TRBD2 (7 bases). This CDR3 is built from 15 residues. The germline CDR1 and CDR2 sequences are SGHRS and YFSETQ. The V gene lost 0 bases and the J gene lost 2 bases, with 10 bases spanning the gap. The CDR3 nucleotides read TGCGCCAGCAGCTTGGCGGGGGGCCCCACAGATACGCAGTATTTT. Amino acid sequence: CASSLAGGPTDTQYF.

The CDR3 here is CASSQDPGQILFF. The DNA for the CDR3 is TGCGCCAGCAGCCAAGATCCAGGACAGATTCTGTTCTTC. V usage is TRBV4-1 and J usage is TRBJ2-1; D may be TRBD1 (6 bases). Germline loops: CDR1 MGHRA, CDR2 YSYEKL. V lost 0 bases and J 15 bases, leaving 15 bases between the germline ends. This CDR3 is built from 13 residues.